The source of this T cell receptor (beta chain) is a study of blood T cell repertoires in COVID-19. The table came from immunoSEQ multiplex PCR; TCRdb's copy has only in-frame clones and leaves some out. The table shows around 300,000 clones, with around four fifths occurring only once. The CDR3 is made up of 16 amino acids. Germline values: CDR1 MNHNY, CDR2 SVGAGI (reference sequence). V gave up 3 bases and J gave up 3 bases; unmatched junction bases: 5. Sample: peripheral blood. V and J are TRBV6-6 and TRBJ2-2; 9 nucleotides align to TRBD2. The clonotype was recovered from a woman between 45 and 60 years old with active or convalescent COVID-19. CDR3 in amino acids: CASSYRLAGHTGELFF. For the CDR3, the DNA is TGTGCCAGCAGTTATCGCCTAGCGGGGCACACCGGGGAGCTGTTTTTT.